This T cell receptor (beta chain) was identified during a study of T cells in lung cancer brain metastases. Profiled with immunoSEQ multiplex PCR; TCRdb holds only in-frame clones, not every one. The table has under 2,500 clones, over 85% seen once. The germline V gene has CDR1 SGHKS and CDR2 YYEKEE (reference sequence). CDR3 length equals 15 residues. The germline V and J ends were trimmed by 0 bases and 5 bases, with 14 bases remaining between them. The source is a young woman with non-small cell lung cancer. The chain joins TRBV5-5 to TRBJ1-1; maybe TRBD1 (5 bases). The sequencing input was tumor tissue from the primary lung tumor. CDR3 protein: CASSLVRAVSTEAFF. CDR3 DNA: TGTGCCAGCAGCTTGGTCAGGGCGGTTTCGACTGAAGCTTTCTTT. The full variable domain, rest sourced from reference TRBV5-5 and TRBJ1-1, is DAGVTQSPTHLIKTRGQQVTLRCSPISGHKSVSWYQQVLGQGPQFIFQYYEKEERGRGNFPDRFSARQFPNYSSELNVNALLLGDSALYLCASSLVRAVSTEAFFGQGTRLTVV.